Reported below is one T cell receptor (beta chain). These data are taken from a study of blood T cell repertoires in COVID-19. In the study overall: Cohort 3 donors were reported recovered after two negative PCRs, clearance, or symptom resolution. Both acute and convalescent COVID-19 samples were obtained from the United States, Italy and Spain.

Generated by immunoSEQ multiplex PCR, the TCRdb table keeps only in-frame clones and is missing some. This table holds some 300,000 clones, around 89% found once. Residents of 24 US areas, aged about 18 to 89 years, made up the participants. Germline trimming cut 5 bases from V and 5 bases from J; bases unmatched to any gene: 5. CDR1 GTSNPN and CDR2 SVGIG come from the germline V gene (reference sequence). The CDR3 is 13 residues long. The rearrangement links TRBV30 to TRBJ1-4; the match to TRBD1 covers 7 bases. The sequencing sample was made of PBMCs or T cells enriched from blood (not recorded which). The clonotype originates from a woman in her sixties or seventies in a cohort exposed to, infected with or recovered from COVID-19 (not recorded which). CDR3 DNA sequence: TGTGCCTGGCAGGGACAGACAAATGAAAAACTGTTTTTT. Its protein is CAWQGQTNEKLFF.